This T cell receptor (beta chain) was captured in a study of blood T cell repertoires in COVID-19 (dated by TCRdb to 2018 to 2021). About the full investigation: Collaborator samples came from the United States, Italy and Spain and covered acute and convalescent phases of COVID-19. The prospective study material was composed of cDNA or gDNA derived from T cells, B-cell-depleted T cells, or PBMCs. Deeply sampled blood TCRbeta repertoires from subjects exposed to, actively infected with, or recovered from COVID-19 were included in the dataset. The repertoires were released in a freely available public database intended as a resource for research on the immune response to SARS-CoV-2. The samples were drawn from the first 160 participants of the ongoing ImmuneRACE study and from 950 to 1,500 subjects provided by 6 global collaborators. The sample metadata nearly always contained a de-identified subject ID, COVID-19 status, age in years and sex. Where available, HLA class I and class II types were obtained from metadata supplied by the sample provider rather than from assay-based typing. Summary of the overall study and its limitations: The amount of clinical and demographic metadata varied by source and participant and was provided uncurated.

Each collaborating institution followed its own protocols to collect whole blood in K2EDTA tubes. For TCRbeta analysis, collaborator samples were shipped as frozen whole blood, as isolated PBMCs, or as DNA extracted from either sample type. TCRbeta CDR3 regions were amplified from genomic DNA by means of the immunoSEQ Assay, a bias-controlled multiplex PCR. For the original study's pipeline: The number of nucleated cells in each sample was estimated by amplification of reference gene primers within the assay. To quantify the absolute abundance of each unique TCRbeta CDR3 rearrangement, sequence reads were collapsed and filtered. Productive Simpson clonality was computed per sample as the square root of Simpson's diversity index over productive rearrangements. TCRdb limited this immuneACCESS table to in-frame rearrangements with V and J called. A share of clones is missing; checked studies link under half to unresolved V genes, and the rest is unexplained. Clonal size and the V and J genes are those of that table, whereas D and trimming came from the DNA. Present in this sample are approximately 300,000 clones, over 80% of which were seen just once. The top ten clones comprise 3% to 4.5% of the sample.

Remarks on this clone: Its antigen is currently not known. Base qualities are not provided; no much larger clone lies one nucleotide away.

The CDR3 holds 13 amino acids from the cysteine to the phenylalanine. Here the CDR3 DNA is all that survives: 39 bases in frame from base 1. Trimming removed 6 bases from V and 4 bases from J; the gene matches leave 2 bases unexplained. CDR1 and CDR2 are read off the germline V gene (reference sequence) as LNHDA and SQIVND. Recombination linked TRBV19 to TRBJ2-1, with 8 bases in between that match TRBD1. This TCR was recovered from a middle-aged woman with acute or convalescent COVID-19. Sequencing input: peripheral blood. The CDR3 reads CASRDRDYNEQFF. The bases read TGTGCCAGTAGGGACAGGGATTACAATGAGCAGTTCTTC. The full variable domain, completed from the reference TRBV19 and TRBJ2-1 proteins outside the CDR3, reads DGGITQSPKYLFRKEGQNVTLSCEQNLNHDAMYWYRQDPGQGLRLIYYSQIVNDFQKGDIAEGYSVSREKKESFPLTVTSAQKNPTAFYLCASRDRDYNEQFFGPGTRLTVL.